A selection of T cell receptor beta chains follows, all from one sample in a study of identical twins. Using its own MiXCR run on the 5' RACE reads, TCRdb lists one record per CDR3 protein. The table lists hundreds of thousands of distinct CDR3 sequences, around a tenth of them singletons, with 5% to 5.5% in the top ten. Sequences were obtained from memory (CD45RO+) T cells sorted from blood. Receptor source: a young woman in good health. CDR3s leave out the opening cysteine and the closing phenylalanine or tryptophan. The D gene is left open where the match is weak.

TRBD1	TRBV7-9	ASSAIRGTGAFYEQY
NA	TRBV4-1	ASSRTGSYPADTQY
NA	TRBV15	ATSTPIVRAGAKNIQY
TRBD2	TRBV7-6	ASSLTPGLAPETQY
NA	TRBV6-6	ASRSNEQY
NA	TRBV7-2	ASRARGAQETQY
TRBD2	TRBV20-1	SARDGTRSTDTQY
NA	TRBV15	ATSRGGAGSDEQY
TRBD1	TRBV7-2	ASRPHRGKMNTEAF
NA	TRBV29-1	SVVQRSYEQY
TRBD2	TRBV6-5	ASSYPNGAGGFSYEQY
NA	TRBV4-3	ASSQDVGGQNIQY
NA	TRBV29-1	SVVFGLGKQETQY
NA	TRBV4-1	ASSQDGGAGANVLT
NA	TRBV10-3	AISDRVEQF
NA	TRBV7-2	ASNLLYEQY
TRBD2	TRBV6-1	ASSPLTSGYEQY
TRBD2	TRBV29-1	SVLLAGGVSYNEQF
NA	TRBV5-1	ASSRAGPGYNEQF
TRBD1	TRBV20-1	SARGTGNTGELF
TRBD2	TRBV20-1	SASQTSGRSDIQY
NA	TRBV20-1	SAKAGRNQPQH
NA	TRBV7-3	ASSTDSSSYNEQF
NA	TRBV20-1	SARPLGGNEKLF
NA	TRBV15	ATSRDLDNEQF
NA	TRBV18	ASSLTWSEKLF
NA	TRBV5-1	ASSLALWGNEQF
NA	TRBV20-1	SARGGSGRGNEQF
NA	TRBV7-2	ASSDLEDSYEQY
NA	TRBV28	ATTSGSYEQY
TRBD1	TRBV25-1	ASKAGGGGELF
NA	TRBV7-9	GSEATDTQY